Listed here are 30 T cell receptor beta chains from one sample, sequenced in a study of cytomegalovirus exposure and HLA in healthy donors. PCR was performed using 60 Vbeta and 13 Jbeta primers. Produced via immunoSEQ multiplex PCR; TCRdb's table is partial and in-frame only. Of 110,000 to 150,000 clones in the sample, 78% are singletons; the top ten hold 2.5% to 3%. The source material was PBMCs. These receptors were taken from a female donor in good health and CMV-seronegative.

The rearrangement links TRBV4-3 to TRBJ2-7, with D possibly TRBD2 on 5 matching bases. The V and J ends lost 0 bases and 7 bases respectively, with 19 bases between them. The CDR3 contains 16 residues. Germline V lookup: CDR1 LGHNA, CDR2 YSLEER. CDR3 DNA: TGCGCCAGCAGCCAAGATAGGCGGGCGCGCTCGTGGGAGCAGTACTTC. Protein sequence: CASSQDRRARSWEQYF.

This clone was found a few times. The V call is TRBV30, the J call TRBJ2-1, with TRBD1 identical over 7 bases. The CDR3 length is 14 residues. Germline V lookup: CDR1 GTSNPN, CDR2 SVGIG (reference sequence). Trimming at V came to 8 bases and at J to 2 bases, leaving 9 bases not matched to a gene. The CDR3 DNA is TGTGCCGGAAGAAGGCAGGGGGCCTACAATGAGCAGTTCTTC. Amino acid sequence: CAGRRQGAYNEQFF.

J is TRBJ1-2 and V is TRBV30; no reliable D call. Trimming cost V 2 bases and J 6 bases, with 13 bases left between them. The CDR3 contains 13 residues. Per germline, CDR1 GTSNPN and CDR2 SVGIG (reference sequence). The CDR3: CAWSMRSLDGYTF. In DNA form, the CDR3 reads TGTGCCTGGAGTATGAGGTCCCTCGATGGCTACACCTTC.

The chain links TRBV27 to TRBJ1-1; maybe TRBD1 (5 bases). CDR1 and CDR2 (germline): MNHEY, SMNVEV (reference sequence). The CDR3 runs to 14 residues. V was pared by 7 bases and J by 5 bases, with 17 bases between. Here the CDR3 reads CASTIDYRGTEAFF. In DNA, the CDR3 is TGTGCCAGCACCATTGATTATCGGGGGACTGAAGCTTTCTTT.

The chain joins TRBV5-1 to TRBJ2-1, with D uncertain. Germline V gene lookup returns CDR1 SGHRS and CDR2 YFSETQ. Trimming shortened V by 0 bases and J by 0 bases, and 7 bases separated the two germline ends. This CDR3 is built from 15 residues. Written as DNA, the CDR3 is TGCGCCAGCAGCTTGGATTCATTCTCCTACAATGAGCAGTTCTTC. Residues: CASSLDSFSYNEQFF.

The chain carries TRBV7-2 and TRBJ2-7, with D perhaps matching TRBD2 (6 bases). The CDR3 sequence is 15 residues long. Germline V gene lookup returns CDR1 SGHTA and CDR2 FQGNSA. Between the trimmed V and J ends, which lost 4 bases and 0 bases, there was a span of 13 bases. The CDR3 region is CASSYPGGASYEQYF. The CDR3 DNA sequence: TGTGCCAGCAGCTACCCCGGCGGGGCCTCCTACGAGCAGTACTTC.

The chain combines TRBV28 with TRBJ2-2; 8 bases agree with TRBD2. Trimming removed 5 bases from V and 4 bases from J; junction bases left unmatched: 3. Germline values: CDR1 MDHEN, CDR2 SYDVKM. The CDR3 sequence is 14 residues long. The DNA of the CDR3 is TGTGCCAGCAGTACCGGGACTAGCACCGGGGAGCTGTTTTTT. Translation gives CASSTGTSTGELFF. The full variable domain, rest sourced from reference TRBV28 and TRBJ2-2, is DVKVTQSSRYLVKRTGEKVFLECVQDMDHENMFWYRQDPGLGLRLIYFSYDVKMKEKGDIPEGYSVSREKKERFSLILESASTNQTSMYLCASSTGTSTGELFFGEGSRLTVL.

V gene TRBV7-3 combines with J gene TRBJ1-1; no firm D call. Trimming cost V 4 bases and J 1 base, with 7 bases left between them. The germline V gene has CDR1 SGHTA and CDR2 FQGTGA. This CDR3 has 13 residues. The CDR3 DNA follows: TGTGCCAGCAGCTCACTGAGGAACACTGAAGCTTTCTTT. Amino acid sequence: CASSSLRNTEAFF.

V and J are TRBV11-2 and TRBJ1-6; D gene unclear. V shed 6 bases and J shed 7 bases, with 13 bases lying between them. The V gene's germline CDR1 is SGHAT and CDR2 FQNNGV. The CDR3 length is 14 residues. The CDR3 DNA reads TGTGCCAGCAGACTGGGAGCGTGGAATTCACCCCTCCACTTT. Protein sequence: CASRLGAWNSPLHF.

This clone showed up just a few times. The chain employs TRBV6-4 and TRBJ2-1, with 16 bases identical to TRBD2. V shed 2 bases and J 10 bases; nucleotides not matched to a gene: 8. This CDR3 contains 17 residues. The V gene's germline CDR1 is MRHNA and CDR2 SNTAGT. The CDR3 sequence is CASSDGGLAGGRVEQFF. CDR3 sequence (DNA): TGTGCCAGCAGTGACGGGGGACTAGCGGGAGGGAGGGTCGAGCAGTTCTTC.

The chain couples TRBV27 to TRBJ1-1; TRBD1 matches at 9 bases. Trimming took 6 bases from V and 5 from J; bases not matched to a gene: 10. The CDR3 extends over 15 amino acids. Looked up from germline, CDR1 is MNHEY and CDR2 is SMNVEV (reference sequence). CDR3 loop: CASRTGTGIVTEAFF. The CDR3 nucleotides are TGTGCCAGCAGGACTGGGACAGGGATCGTAACTGAAGCTTTCTTT.

The chain uses TRBV15 and TRBJ1-5; TRBD1 might be the D (5 bases). Germline CDR1 is LNHNV and CDR2 is YYDKDF (reference sequence). V was cut by 0 bases and J by 2 bases, with 14 bases left in between. The CDR3 consists of 17 residues. The CDR3 coding sequence is TGTGCCACCAGCAGAGAGGGGGGGAGGGTCGGCAATCAGCCCCAGCATTTT. Translating gives CATSREGGRVGNQPQHF. Complete variable domain (other parts from reference TRBV15 and TRBJ1-5): DAMVIQNPRYQVTQFGKPVTLSCSQTLNHNVMYWYQQKSSQAPKLLFHYYDKDFNNEADTPDNFQSRRPNTSFCFLDIRSPGLGDTAMYLCATSREGGRVGNQPQHFGDGTRLSIL.

This chain connects TRBV6-1 to TRBJ1-5, with D unclear. In germline, CDR1 is MNHNS, CDR2 SASEGT. CDR3 length: 11 residues. The germline V and J ends were trimmed by 5 bases and 11 bases, with 10 bases remaining between them. CDR3 DNA: TGTGCCAGCAGTCGAGACGGGGCCCAGCATTTT. It encodes CASSRDGAQHF.

The chain recombines TRBV5-1 with TRBJ2-1, with TRBD2 identical over 10 bases. In germline, CDR1 is SGHRS, CDR2 YFSETQ. CDR3 length: 15 amino acids. V shed 0 bases, J shed 6 bases, and the junction held 3 bases outside the gene matches. The chain's CDR3 is CASSLGSGRANEQFF. The CDR3 region has the DNA TGCGCCAGCAGCTTGGGCAGCGGGAGGGCCAATGAGCAGTTCTTC. The complete variable domain, with remaining parts taken from reference TRBV5-1 and TRBJ2-1, reads KAGVTQTPRYLIKTRGQQVTLSCSPISGHRSVSWYQQTPGQGLQFLFEYFSETQRNKGNFPGRFSGRQFSNSRSEMNVSTLELGDSALYLCASSLGSGRANEQFFGPGTRLTVL.

The chain joins TRBV2 to TRBJ1-2; 8 bases fit TRBD1. The CDR3 totals 12 residues. Germline trimming cut 5 bases from V and 5 bases from J; bases unmatched to any gene: 1. CDR1 SNHLY and CDR2 FYNNEI come from the germline V gene. CDR3 sequence reads: CASSTGGYGYTF. In DNA form, the CDR3 reads TGTGCCAGCAGTACAGGGGGGTATGGCTACACCTTC.

The gene calls are TRBV11-2 and TRBJ2-1; D unclear. V dropped 4 bases and J dropped 2 bases, with 15 bases sitting between them. CDR1 is SGHAT, CDR2 FQNNGV, per germline. The CDR3 consists of 16 residues. DNA for the CDR3: TGTGCCAGCAGCTCCCTGCGTGGTCCGACCTACAATGAGCAGTTCTTC. Residues: CASSSLRGPTYNEQFF. Based on the CDR3 plus reference TRBV11-2 and TRBJ2-1, the full variable domain is EAGVAQSPRYKIIEKRQSVAFWCNPISGHATLYWYQQILGQGPKLLIQFQNNGVVDDSQLPKDRFSAERLKGVDSTLKIQPAKLEDSAVYLCASSSLRGPTYNEQFFGPGTRLTVL.

The V call is TRBV5-6, the J call TRBJ1-6, with 7 bases aligning to TRBD1. V lost 6 bases to trimming and J lost 7 bases; unmatched junction nucleotides: 7. This CDR3 has 14 residues. Germline-derived CDR1 and CDR2 are SGHDT and YYEEEE. The DNA of the CDR3 is TGTGCCAGCACCTGGACAGGCACGAATTCACCCCTCCACTTT. Translated: CASTWTGTNSPLHF.

The J gene is TRBJ2-2, the V gene TRBV4-2; 10 bases match TRBD1. The germline V gene encodes CDR1 LGHNA and CDR2 YNFKEQ. Trimming cost V 3 bases and J 6 bases; bases outside gene matches: 19. The CDR3 has 20 amino acids. The DNA of the CDR3 is TGTGCCAGCAGCCATAGGGGGTTCGGGACAGGGGTATGGGGCCCCGGGGAGCTGTTTTTT. It specifies CASSHRGFGTGVWGPGELFF.

The V gene is TRBV7-3, the J gene TRBJ2-1; D may be TRBD2 (6 bases). The CDR3 totals 14 residues. The germline V and J ends were trimmed by 5 bases and 6 bases, with 14 bases remaining between them. Germline values: CDR1 SGHTA, CDR2 FQGTGA. This chain's CDR3 is CASSRPGRANEQFF. The CDR3 nucleotides read TGTGCCAGCAGCCGGCCCGGGAGAGCCAATGAGCAGTTCTTC.

This clone was detected a few times. V is TRBV6-6 and J is TRBJ1-1; the D gene is possibly TRBD1 (6 bases). The V gene lost 6 bases and the J gene lost 7 bases, with 18 bases spanning the gap. Germline V gives CDR1 MNHNY, CDR2 SVGAGI (reference sequence). The CDR3 consists of 14 residues. The CDR3 nucleotides read TGTGCCAGCAGCCCGACTCCCGACAGGTATGAAGCTTTCTTT. This codes for CASSPTPDRYEAFF.

The rearrangement joins TRBV29-1 to TRBJ1-2, with D hard to call. Germline-derived CDR1 and CDR2 are SQVTM and ANQGSEA. The CDR3 loop spans 15 amino acids. Between the trimmed V and J ends, which lost 4 bases and 3 bases, there was a span of 18 bases. The CDR3 DNA follows: TGCAGCGTTGGCAGGATATTGTTAAACGACTATGGCTACACCTTC. The encoded protein is CSVGRILLNDYGYTF.

This clone has just a few counts. This sequence joins TRBV19 and TRBJ2-7; D is unclear. The germline CDR1 and CDR2 sequences are LNHDA and SQIVND (reference sequence). This CDR3 has 14 residues. V was clipped by 0 bases and J by 3 bases, with 9 bases between them. The CDR3 DNA sequence: TGTGCCAGTAGTATAGATCGTCCAGACTACGAGCAGTACTTC. Encoded protein: CASSIDRPDYEQYF.

The rearrangement uses TRBV14 and TRBJ1-1, with TRBD1 matching 7 bases. Germline-derived CDR1 and CDR2 are SGHDN and FVKESK. Losses at the gene ends were 5 bases for V and 6 bases for J; bases not matched to a gene: 18. CDR3 length: 17 amino acids. The CDR3 bases are TGTGCCAGCAGCACCCGGGACAGCCCCCCGCGAGGCCCTGAAGCTTTCTTT. This codes for CASSTRDSPPRGPEAFF.

The rearrangement joins TRBV19 to TRBJ1-5; 8 bases map to TRBD1. The ends lost 5 bases at V and 5 bases at J; junction bases unmatched: 5. Germline values: CDR1 LNHDA, CDR2 SQIVND (reference sequence). The CDR3 is 14 amino acids. The CDR3 DNA sequence: TGTGCCAGTAGTGCGCAGGGGGCATATCAGCCCCAGCATTTT. It codes for CASSAQGAYQPQHF.

This chain links TRBV5-4 with TRBJ1-2, with 12 bases fitting TRBD1. The CDR3 is 17 amino acids. Germline values: CDR1 SGHNT, CDR2 YYREEE (reference sequence). V shed 4 bases and J 6 bases; nucleotides not matched to a gene: 13. The CDR3 region has the DNA TGTGCCAGCAGCCAGGACCGGGACAGGGGGCCTTTGGATGGCTACACCTTC. It is translated as CASSQDRDRGPLDGYTF.

This clone was recorded a few times. The chain carries TRBV6-5 and TRBJ1-6; D perhaps matches TRBD1 (6 bases). CDR3 length: 13 amino acids. Per germline, CDR1 MNHEY and CDR2 SVGAGI. V lost 7 bases to trimming and J lost 7 bases, with 11 bases between them. CDR3 bases: TGTGCCAGCACTAGACAGGAGAATTCACCCCTCCACTTT. Translation: CASTRQENSPLHF.

This clone was counted between two and nine times. The rearrangement uses TRBV19 and TRBJ1-1, with 10 bases matching TRBD1. Germline values: CDR1 LNHDA, CDR2 SQIVND (reference sequence). This CDR3 comprises 16 residues. The V and J ends lost 4 bases and 5 bases, in that order; junction bases with no gene match: 10. This CDR3 reads CASSRRTGGGGTEAFF. In DNA, the CDR3 is TGTGCCAGTAGTAGACGGACAGGGGGAGGAGGAACTGAAGCTTTCTTT.

The chain combines TRBV18 with TRBJ1-1, with 11 bases that match TRBD1. The CDR3 extends over 17 amino acids. With 6 bases clipped from V and 2 bases from J, the junction kept 11 bases outside the gene matches. The germline gives CDR1 KGHSH, CDR2 LQKENI. The DNA for the CDR3 is TGTGCCAGCTCTCGAATTTCCGGGACAGGGGGAAACACTGAAGCTTTCTTT. Its protein product is CASSRISGTGGNTEAFF.

To note about this clone: The junction and the germline gene differ at one end; a read error may be behind it. This sequence joins TRBV7-9 and TRBJ2-1; 9 bases are a match to TRBD2. CDR3 size: 16 residues. The germline V gene has CDR1 SEHNR and CDR2 FQNEAQ (reference sequence). CDR3 sequence reads: CSSSLVGGRALNEQFF. CDR3 nucleotide sequence: TGTTCCAGCAGCTTAGTGGGCGGGAGGGCCCTCAATGAGCAGTTCTTC. The variable domain in full, completed from reference TRBV7-9 and TRBJ2-1, reads DTGVSQNPRHKITKRGQNVTFRCDPISEHNRLYWYRQTLGQGPEFLTYFQNEAQLEKSRLLSDRFSAERPKGSFSTLEIQRTEQGDSAMYLCSSSLVGGRALNEQFFGPGTRLTVL.

This clone was counted a single time. The CDR3 DNA reads as TGTGCCAGCAGCCGAAGGAGTGAGACAGGTTTTTTCGAGCAGTACTTC. Translation gives CASSRRSETGFFEQYF. The V gene is TRBV7-9, the J gene TRBJ2-7; tentatively, D is TRBD1 (6 bases). Trimming pared 5 bases from V and 6 bases from J, leaving 23 bases between. Per the germline V gene, CDR1 is SEHNR and CDR2 is FQNEAQ (reference sequence). The CDR3 has 16 residues.